One sample yielded the 25 T cell receptor beta chains listed below, sequenced in a study of blood T cell repertoires in COVID-19. Sequenced by immunoSEQ multiplex PCR; TCRdb stores in-frame clones only, minus some. The sample includes some 130,000 clones, 55% to 75% of them seen just once. Sample: peripheral blood. The receptors stem from a woman between 70 and 85 years old with acute or convalescent COVID-19.

A word on this clone: One end of the junction fails to match germline, which may point to a read error. This chain uses TRBV7-7 with TRBJ2-5; 7 bases match TRBD1. The CDR3 consists of 14 residues. Germline CDR1 reads SSHAT; CDR2 reads FNYEAQ (reference sequence). CDR3 in DNA: TGTGCTAGCAGCTCCCACAGGGGTCAAGAGACCCAGTACTTC. Translated, it gives CASSSHRGQETQYF.

The chain uses TRBV4-1 and TRBJ2-7, with 8 bases that match TRBD2. V was pared by 1 base and J by 0 bases, with 8 bases of the junction left unmatched. The germline V gene encodes CDR1 MGHRA and CDR2 YSYEKL. This CDR3 region has 17 residues. The CDR3 DNA reads TGCGCCAGCAGCCAAGTCATAAGCGGGGGCGGCTCCTACGAGCAGTACTTC. It codes for CASSQVISGGGSYEQYF.

In regard to this clone: Other DNA sequences in the same sample also yield this CDR3. This CDR3 reads CASSLGGTGYGYTF. CDR3 nucleotide sequence: TGTGCCAGCAGTTTGGGGGGGACGGGCTATGGCTACACCTTC. V usage is TRBV28 and J usage is TRBJ1-2; the D gene is possibly TRBD1 (5 bases). The CDR3 contains 14 residues. CDR1 is MDHEN, CDR2 SYDVKM, per germline. Trimming took 3 bases from V and 4 from J, leaving 12 bases between them.

In this sample, this clone turned up a few times. The V gene is TRBV6-1, the J gene TRBJ2-3; a possible D gene is TRBD1 (5 bases). Germline assignment: CDR1 MNHNS and CDR2 SASEGT. V dropped 0 bases and J dropped 9 bases, with 13 bases sitting between them. The CDR3 sequence is 14 residues long. As DNA, the CDR3 is TGTGCCAGCAGTGAAGCAAGGACACATCGGACGCAGTATTTT. This sequence encodes CASSEARTHRTQYF.

The chain has TRBV28 and TRBJ1-1, with D possibly being TRBD1 (6 bases). Trimming shortened V by 8 bases and J by 0 bases, and 13 bases separated the two germline ends. Germline CDR1 reads MDHEN; CDR2 reads SYDVKM. The CDR3 has 14 amino acids. Written as DNA, the CDR3 is TGTGCCAGCTGCGGGGGCGCTATGAACACTGAAGCTTTCTTT. Residues: CASCGGAMNTEAFF.

This clone was recorded many times. The rearrangement uses TRBV6-6 and TRBJ2-2; a weak D match, TRBD1 (6 bases). Germline V lookup: CDR1 MNHNY, CDR2 SVGAGI (reference sequence). The CDR3 runs 13 residues. V was trimmed by 5 bases and J by 4 bases, leaving 8 bases between them. The CDR3 region is CASSDRRTGELFF. CDR3 DNA sequence: TGTGCCAGCAGTGACAGGCGCACCGGGGAGCTGTTTTTT.

The chain links TRBV2 to TRBJ2-4; unclear D gene. Trimming removed 2 bases from V and 3 bases from J, with 5 bases in between. Germline CDR1 is SNHLY and CDR2 is FYNNEI. The CDR3 extends over 13 amino acids. CDR3 sequence: CASSENSKNIQYF. The CDR3 DNA follows: TGTGCCAGCAGTGAAAACAGCAAAAACATTCAGTACTTC. The full variable domain, in which reference TRBV2 and TRBJ2-4 provide the parts outside the CDR3, is EPEVTQTPSHQVTQMGQEVILRCVPISNHLYFYWYRQILGQKVEFLVSFYNNEISEKSEIFDDQFSVERPDGSNFTLKIRSTKLEDSAMYFCASSENSKNIQYFGAGTRLSVL.

The genes are TRBV19 and TRBJ2-7, with 8 bases lining up with TRBD2. V trimming: 8 bases; J trimming: 3 bases; junction bases outside the gene matches: 12. The CDR3 consists of 15 residues. Per germline, CDR1 LNHDA and CDR2 SQIVND (reference sequence). The CDR3 loop reads CASRNIAGPGYEQYF. The CDR3 DNA reads as TGTGCCAGTCGAAATATAGCGGGACCGGGCTACGAGCAGTACTTC. Supplemented by reference TRBV19 and TRBJ2-7, the full variable domain reads DGGITQSPKYLFRKEGQNVTLSCEQNLNHDAMYWYRQDPGQGLRLIYYSQIVNDFQKGDIAEGYSVSREKKESFPLTVTSAQKNPTAFYLCASRNIAGPGYEQYFGPGTRLTVT.

This chain uses TRBV2 with TRBJ2-7, with 8 bases matching TRBD1. The CDR3 runs 15 residues. V trimming: 4 bases; J trimming: 0 bases; junction bases outside the gene matches: 5. The germline CDR1 and CDR2 sequences are SNHLY and FYNNEI. Here the CDR3 reads CASSADRDGSYEQYF. Here the CDR3 DNA reads TGTGCCAGCAGTGCGGACAGGGACGGCTCCTACGAGCAGTACTTC.

The rearrangement joins TRBV18 to TRBJ1-2, with 8 bases aligning to TRBD1. CDR1 KGHSH and CDR2 LQKENI come from the germline V gene. V gave up 2 bases and J gave up 5 bases; unmatched junction bases: 7. CDR3 length: 15 residues. The chain's CDR3 is CASSPVPGTGYGYTF. The CDR3 nucleotides are TGTGCCAGCTCACCAGTCCCCGGGACAGGATATGGCTACACCTTC.

The chain joins TRBV10-2 to TRBJ2-5; maybe TRBD2 (5 bases). V was shortened by 9 bases and J by 5 bases, with 25 bases between the two germline ends. The CDR3 loop spans 16 amino acids. CDR1 and CDR2 (germline): WSHSY, SAAADI. This CDR3 reads CASNTLGWRGSETQYF. The CDR3 bases are TGCGCCAGTAATACGCTCGGTTGGAGAGGGTCGGAGACCCAGTACTTC.

This clone was counted a few times. The chain joins TRBV4-1 to TRBJ2-3, with a possible D match to TRBD2 (6 bases). Trimming stripped 4 bases from V and 4 bases from J, with 18 bases between. The CDR3 consists of 16 residues. The germline V gene encodes CDR1 MGHRA and CDR2 YSYEKL. The CDR3 spells CASSRGTGHISDTQYF. CDR3 coding DNA: TGCGCCAGCAGCCGCGGGACGGGCCATATCTCAGATACGCAGTATTTT.

J is TRBJ1-2 and V is TRBV18; D unresolved. Germline CDR1 is KGHSH and CDR2 is LQKENI. CDR3 size: 14 residues. The V gene lost 3 bases and the J gene lost 6 bases, with 14 bases spanning the gap. The CDR3 DNA sequence: TGTGCCAGCTCACCCAGCGGCTTAGAGAATGGCTACACCTTC. Its protein product is CASSPSGLENGYTF.

The chain uses TRBV6-5 and TRBJ1-1; D gene unclear. This CDR3 region has 13 residues. The V end lost 7 bases, the J end lost 1 base, and 10 bases lay between the germline ends. Germline assignment: CDR1 MNHEY and CDR2 SVGAGI. CDR3 DNA sequence: TGTGCCAGCACCGAGGCGGGGAACACTGAAGCTTTCTTT. Its translation: CASTEAGNTEAFF.

V gene TRBV6-5 combines with J gene TRBJ2-5, with 7 bases identical to TRBD1. Germline lookup yields CDR1 MNHEY and CDR2 SVGAGI. The CDR3 totals 13 residues. Germline trimming cut 6 bases from V and 2 bases from J; bases unmatched to any gene: 3. The chain's CDR3 is CASRDRFQETQYF. CDR3 sequence (DNA): TGTGCCAGCAGGGACAGGTTTCAAGAGACCCAGTACTTC.

This clone was detected once. Other DNA sequences in this sample translate to the same CDR3. CDR3: CASSSTSGSDEQFF. The DNA of the CDR3 is TGCGCCAGCAGCTCCACTAGCGGGAGCGATGAGCAGTTCTTC. V gene TRBV5-1 combines with J gene TRBJ2-1, with TRBD2 identical over 11 bases. Unmatched junction bases numbered 4, after V lost 3 bases and J lost 8 bases. The germline V gene has CDR1 SGHRS and CDR2 YFSETQ. The CDR3 has 14 amino acids.

This clone came up many times. An end of the junction does not agree with germline; a read error may underlie this. The rearrangement joins TRBV7-7 to TRBJ2-2; TRBD1 agrees at 12 bases. This CDR3 contains 15 residues. Germline V lookup: CDR1 SSHAT, CDR2 FNYEAQ (reference sequence). Written as DNA, the CDR3 is TGTGCTAGCAGCTCCGGGACAGGGGGCTCCGGGGAGCTGTTTTTT. It is translated as CASSSGTGGSGELFF.

This chain uses TRBV19 with TRBJ1-5; D gene uncertain. The CDR3 has 14 residues. Germline CDR1 reads LNHDA; CDR2 reads SQIVND (reference sequence). Trimming removed 5 bases from V and 2 bases from J, with 10 bases in between. The CDR3 nucleotides are TGTGCCAGTAGTCCGAGTCTTGGCAATCAGCCCCAGCATTTT. It yields the protein CASSPSLGNQPQHF.

V is TRBV9 and J is TRBJ2-5, with 7 bases fitting TRBD1. Germline V gene lookup returns CDR1 SGDLS and CDR2 YYNGEE. Trimming removed 0 bases from V and 2 bases from J; junction bases left unmatched: 7. This CDR3 is 16 amino acids long. CDR3 amino acids: CASSVGTGVSQETQYF. The CDR3 DNA follows: TGTGCCAGCAGCGTAGGAACAGGGGTGTCACAAGAGACCCAGTACTTC.

This chain uses TRBV7-8 with TRBJ2-3; 7 bases line up with TRBD2. Germline V gene data show CDR1 as SGHVS and CDR2 as FQNEAQ. This CDR3 contains 14 residues. The trim removed 3 bases at V and 0 bases at J, leaving 0 bases unmatched. CDR3 loop: CASSFSGSTDTQYF. The CDR3, as DNA: TGTGCCAGCAGCTTTAGCGGGAGCACAGATACGCAGTATTTT.

The rearrangement joins TRBV24-1 to TRBJ2-5; weak D call: TRBD2 (7 bases). CDR1 KGHDR and CDR2 SFDVKD come from the germline V gene. The CDR3 covers 18 residues. Trimming removed 0 bases from V and 2 bases from J, with 18 bases in between. For the CDR3, the DNA is TGTGCCACCAGTGATTTGTCGGCGGGGGCCACACGGCAAGAGACCCAGTACTTC. It translates to CATSDLSAGATRQETQYF.

This clone was recorded only once. V and J are TRBV5-1 and TRBJ1-3; D may be TRBD1 (6 bases). The CDR3 loop spans 15 amino acids. The germline gives CDR1 SGHRS, CDR2 YFSETQ. Trimming took 4 bases from V and 2 from J, leaving 13 bases between them. This CDR3 reads CASSPTTGTGNTIYF. The CDR3 nucleotides are TGCGCCAGCAGCCCCACCACAGGGACTGGAAACACCATATATTTT. The variable domain in full, with the rest retrieved from reference TRBV5-1 and TRBJ1-3, is KAGVTQTPRYLIKTRGQQVTLSCSPISGHRSVSWYQQTPGQGLQFLFEYFSETQRNKGNFPGRFSGRQFSNSRSEMNVSTLELGDSALYLCASSPTTGTGNTIYFGEGSWLTVV.

The sample holds many counts of this clone. CDR3 in DNA: TGTGCCAGTAGTTATCGGACAGGGCACACTGAAGCTTTCTTT. This codes for CASSYRTGHTEAFF. V usage is TRBV19 and J usage is TRBJ1-1; 8 bases are shared with TRBD1. The CDR3 runs to 14 residues. Germline V gene data show CDR1 as LNHDA and CDR2 as SQIVND (reference sequence). The J segment lost 3 bases and the V segment lost 5 bases, leaving 5 bases of the junction unmatched.

This chain uses TRBV6-2 or TRBV6-3 with TRBJ2-3; 9 positions agree with TRBD2. The V gene's germline CDR1 is MNHEY and CDR2 SVGEGT. The CDR3 totals 17 residues. The V segment lost 0 bases and the J segment 5 bases; nucleotides outside the gene matches: 9. The CDR3 DNA sequence: TGTGCCAGCAGTTACTCGAGGGTAGCGGGAGCACGAGATACGCAGTATTTT. This gives the protein CASSYSRVAGARDTQYF.

The V call is TRBV7-2, the J call TRBJ1-5, with 10 bases that match TRBD1. V was clipped by 4 bases and J by 0 bases; unmatched bases: 6. The length of the CDR3 is 17 residues. Per germline, CDR1 SGHTA and CDR2 FQGNSA. CDR3 nucleotide sequence: TGTGCCAGCAGCTCCCGGGACAGGGGTTATAGCAATCAGCCCCAGCATTTT. Protein sequence: CASSSRDRGYSNQPQHF.